These T cell receptor beta chains were read from a single sample in a study of T cell responses to AZD1222 COVID-19 vaccine. Libraries were prepared by immunoSEQ multiplex PCR; TCRdb keeps only in-frame clonotypes and omits some of them. The repertoire consists of over 100,000 clones, with about 89% occurring once and the leading ten covering 4.4%. The source material was peripheral blood, sampled 28 days after the second AZD1222 dose. All receptors derive from an adult who received the AZD1222 COVID-19 vaccine. Both conserved end residues are part of each CDR3. A D gene is named only where the DNA matches it firmly. Rows may omit the clone size; those that give it use once, few, many or a size class.

clone_size j_call v_call d_call cdr3_nt cdr3_aa
NA TRBJ1-1 TRBV6-4 NA TGTGCCAGCAGTGAAGACGGTTCTGAAGCTTTCTTT CASSEDGSEAFF
once TRBJ2-4 TRBV24-1 NA TGTGCCACCAGTGACCCCAGGGGCCCCAAAAACATTCAGTACTTC CATSDPRGPKNIQYF
NA TRBJ1-1 TRBV28 NA TGTGCCAGCAGTCTCAAGGAGGGAAAAGCTTTCTTT CASSLKEGKAFF
NA TRBJ2-5 TRBV7-2 NA TGTGCCAGCAGCTTAGAGTCCTCCCAAGAGACCCAGTACTTC CASSLESSQETQYF
NA TRBJ2-1 TRBV3-1/TRBV3-2 NA TGTGCCAGCAGCCCCCCCGGGACTGCCCCCAATGAGCAGTTCTTC CASSPPGTAPNEQFF
NA TRBJ2-1 TRBV19 TRBD2 TGTGCCAGTCGGTCTAGCGGGTACGTCAATGAGCAGTTCTTC CASRSSGYVNEQFF
NA TRBJ2-7 TRBV24-1 NA TGTGCCACCAGAGTGATCCCCCGGGGGCCCTTAGTCTACGAGCAGTACTTC CATRVIPRGPLVYEQYF
NA TRBJ1-5 TRBV7-2 NA TGTGCCAGCAGCTTAGCTTCCCGCAGGAGCAATCAGCCCCAGCATTTT CASSLASRRSNQPQHF
NA TRBJ1-5 TRBV24-1 NA TGTGCCATTTCGAGGGTACTAACAAATCAGCCCCAGCATTTT CAISRVLTNQPQHF
once TRBJ2-7 TRBV10-3 NA TGTGCCATAAGGGACGACTCCTACGAGCAGTACTTC CAIRDDSYEQYF
NA TRBJ1-2 TRBV9 NA TGTGCCAGCAGCCCAACCCCACAGGGTGTAGGCGGCTACACCTTC CASSPTPQGVGGYTF
once TRBJ1-1 TRBV6-5 NA TGTGCCAGCAGTCGGGCCTCGGGACCAACTGAAGCTTTCTTT CASSRASGPTEAFF
few TRBJ1-3 TRBV9 NA TGTGCCAGCAGCACTACAGGAAATGGAAACACCATATATTTT CASSTTGNGNTIYF
once TRBJ1-2 TRBV7-9 NA TGTGCCAGCGGTACGGGGGCGGTTGGCTACACCTTC CASGTGAVGYTF
NA TRBJ2-5 TRBV6-4 TRBD1 TGTGCCAGCAGCCGGGACAGTCAAGAGACCCAGTACTTC CASSRDSQETQYF
NA TRBJ1-3 TRBV27 NA TGTGCCAGCGCACAGGGACTGTGGGGACCGACTGGAAACACCATATATTTT CASAQGLWGPTGNTIYF
NA TRBJ2-4 TRBV2 NA TGTGCCAGCAGTGAAGACAGAAACATTCAGTACTTC CASSEDRNIQYF
NA TRBJ2-5 TRBV7-9 NA TGTGCCAGCAGCCCCCCCCGGGACATCCAAGAGACCCAGTACTTC CASSPPRDIQETQYF
NA TRBJ2-6 TRBV28 TRBD1 TGTGCCAGCAGTGGACAGGGGGGCTCTGGGGCCAACGTCCTGACTTTC CASSGQGGSGANVLTF
many TRBJ2-3 TRBV28 TRBD2 TGTGCCAGCAGTTTATCACTATGGGGGAGGGCGGATTACACAGATACGCAGTATTTT CASSLSLWGRADYTDTQYF
NA TRBJ2-5 TRBV9 NA TGTGCCAGCAGCCCACCAGGGAGGGAGACCCAGTACTTC CASSPPGRETQYF
NA TRBJ1-2 TRBV4-1 NA TGCGCCAGCAGCCAAGTAGGAACGGACTATGGCTACACCTTC CASSQVGTDYGYTF
NA TRBJ2-1 TRBV27 TRBD2 TGTGCCAGCAGTCCGATTAGCGGGTACTACAATGAGCAGTTCTTC CASSPISGYYNEQFF
once TRBJ1-5 TRBV7-9 NA TGTGCCAGCAGCCTCCCGGGGCCTAGCAATCAGCCCCAGCATTTT CASSLPGPSNQPQHF
NA TRBJ2-1 TRBV4-3 NA TGCGCCAGCAGCCAAGATTCCCTCCAGGGGTGGACAGCGAGGGCCTCCTACAATGAGCAGTTCTTC CASSQDSLQGWTARASYNEQFF
NA TRBJ1-1 TRBV5-8 TRBD1 TGTGCCAGCAGCTGGAACAGGGGGAAGAACACTGAAGCTTTCTTT CASSWNRGKNTEAFF
NA TRBJ2-7 TRBV9 TRBD2 TGTGCCAGCAGCGTAGGGACTAGCGGGGAGTACGAGCAGTACTTC CASSVGTSGEYEQYF
NA TRBJ1-3 TRBV7-9 TRBD1 TGTGCCAGCAGCCAGAACACAGGGGGCTCTGGAAACACCATATATTTT CASSQNTGGSGNTIYF